This T cell receptor beta chain derives from a study of blood T cell repertoires in COVID-19. In the study overall: Collection of acute and convalescent COVID-19 samples took place in the United States, Italy and Spain. Nucleic acid was either cDNA or gDNA, and it came from T cells, B-cell-depleted T cells, or PBMCs.

In the original processing: From reference gene primer amplification, estimates of nucleated cell counts were derived. Sequenced by immunoSEQ multiplex PCR; TCRdb stores in-frame clones only, minus some. V and J calls and clone size are given by that table; D and trimming were obtained from the DNA. The data hold around 300,000 clones, with about 87% observed a single time. This TCR derives from a woman between 40 and 50 years old with acute or convalescent COVID-19. Material for sequencing was peripheral blood.

The CDR3 region is CASSHTGGADGYTF. The CDR3 region has the DNA TGTGCCAGCAGTCATACAGGGGGCGCCGATGGCTACACCTTC. The V call is TRBV6-5, the J call TRBJ1-2; 9 bases align to TRBD1. Trimming cost V 5 bases and J 6 bases; bases outside gene matches: 7. The CDR3 spans 14 residues. Germline CDR1 is MNHEY and CDR2 is SVGAGI.